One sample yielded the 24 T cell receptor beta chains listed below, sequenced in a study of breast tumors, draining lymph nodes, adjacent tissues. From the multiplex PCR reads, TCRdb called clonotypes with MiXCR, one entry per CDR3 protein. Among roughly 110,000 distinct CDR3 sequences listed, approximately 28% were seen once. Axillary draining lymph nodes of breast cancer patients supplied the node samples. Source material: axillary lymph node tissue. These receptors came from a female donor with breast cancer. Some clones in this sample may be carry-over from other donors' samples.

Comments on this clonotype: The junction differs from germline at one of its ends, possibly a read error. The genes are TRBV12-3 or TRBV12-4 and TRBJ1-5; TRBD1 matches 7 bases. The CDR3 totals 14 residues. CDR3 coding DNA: TGTGCCAGCAGTTTGACAGGGAGCAACCAGCCCCAGCGTTTT. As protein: CASSLTGSNQPQRF.

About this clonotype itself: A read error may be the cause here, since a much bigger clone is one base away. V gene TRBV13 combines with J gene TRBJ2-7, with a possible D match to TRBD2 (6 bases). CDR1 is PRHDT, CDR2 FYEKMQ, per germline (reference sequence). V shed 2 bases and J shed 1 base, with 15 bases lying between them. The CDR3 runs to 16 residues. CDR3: CASSLPGLSGSYEQYF. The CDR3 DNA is TGTGCCAGCAGCTTACCCGGCCTTAGCGGTTCCTACGAGCAGTACTTC.

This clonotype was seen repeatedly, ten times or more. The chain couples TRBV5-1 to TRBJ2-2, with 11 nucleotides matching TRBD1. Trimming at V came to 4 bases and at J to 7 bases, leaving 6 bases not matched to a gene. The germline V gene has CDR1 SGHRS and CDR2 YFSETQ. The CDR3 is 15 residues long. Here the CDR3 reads CASSSGQGAGGELFF. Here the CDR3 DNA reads TGCGCCAGCAGCAGCGGACAGGGGGCCGGCGGGGAGCTGTTTTTT.

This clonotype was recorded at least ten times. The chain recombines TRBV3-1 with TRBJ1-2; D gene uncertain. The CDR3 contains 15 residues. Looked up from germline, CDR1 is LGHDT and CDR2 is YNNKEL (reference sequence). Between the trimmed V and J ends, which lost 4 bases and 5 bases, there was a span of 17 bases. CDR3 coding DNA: TGTGCCAGCAGCCCAGAAGTGGCAGCTCTTTATGGCTACACCTTC. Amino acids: CASSPEVAALYGYTF.

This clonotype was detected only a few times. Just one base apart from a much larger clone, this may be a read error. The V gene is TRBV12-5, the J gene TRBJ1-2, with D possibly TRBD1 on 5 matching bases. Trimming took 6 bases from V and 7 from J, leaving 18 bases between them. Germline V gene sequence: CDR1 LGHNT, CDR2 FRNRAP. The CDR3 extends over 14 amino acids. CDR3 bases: TGTGCTAGTGGCCGACCCCCGGGGCAGGCTGGCTACACCTTC. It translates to CASGRPPGQAGYTF.

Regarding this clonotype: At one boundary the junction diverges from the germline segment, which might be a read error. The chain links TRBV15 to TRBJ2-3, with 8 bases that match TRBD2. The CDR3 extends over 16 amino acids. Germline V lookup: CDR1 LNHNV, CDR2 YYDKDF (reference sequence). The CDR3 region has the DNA TGTGCCACCAGCAGACCACTAGCGGCGAGCACAGATACGCAGTACTTT. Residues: CATSRPLAASTDTQYF.

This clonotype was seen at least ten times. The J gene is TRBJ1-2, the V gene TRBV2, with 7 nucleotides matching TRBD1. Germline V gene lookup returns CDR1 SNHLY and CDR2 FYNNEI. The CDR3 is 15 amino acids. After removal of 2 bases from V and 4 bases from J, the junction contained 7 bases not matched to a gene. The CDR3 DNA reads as TGTGCCAGCAGTGAAATCGGACAGGCCCCCTATGGCTACACCTTC. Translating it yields CASSEIGQAPYGYTF. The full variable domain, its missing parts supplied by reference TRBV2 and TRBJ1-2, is EPEVTQTPSHQVTQMGQEVILRCVPISNHLYFYWYRQILGQKVEFLVSFYNNEISEKSEIFDDQFSVERPDGSNFTLKIRSTKLEDSAMYFCASSEIGQAPYGYTFGSGTRLTVV.

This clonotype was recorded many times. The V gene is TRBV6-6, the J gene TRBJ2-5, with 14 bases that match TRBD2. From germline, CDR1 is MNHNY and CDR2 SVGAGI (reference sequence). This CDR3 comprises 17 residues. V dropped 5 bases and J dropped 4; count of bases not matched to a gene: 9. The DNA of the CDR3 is TGTGCCAGCAGTCAACGGACTAGCGGGAGGTTGTCAGAGACCCAGTACTTC. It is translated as CASSQRTSGRLSETQYF.

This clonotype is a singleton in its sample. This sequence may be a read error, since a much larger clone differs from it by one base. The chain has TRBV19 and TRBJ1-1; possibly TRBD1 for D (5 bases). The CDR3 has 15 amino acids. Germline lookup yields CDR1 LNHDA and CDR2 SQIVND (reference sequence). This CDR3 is CGSSDRQTLNTEAFF. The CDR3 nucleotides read TGTGGCAGTAGCGACAGACAGACACTGAACACTGAAGCTTTCTTT.

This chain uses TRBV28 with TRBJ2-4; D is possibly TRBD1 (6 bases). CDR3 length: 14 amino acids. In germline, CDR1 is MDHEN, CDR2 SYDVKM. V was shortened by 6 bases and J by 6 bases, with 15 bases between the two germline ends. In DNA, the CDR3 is TGTGCCAGCAGGCCAACCGGGACACTAAACATTCAGTACTTC. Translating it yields CASRPTGTLNIQYF.

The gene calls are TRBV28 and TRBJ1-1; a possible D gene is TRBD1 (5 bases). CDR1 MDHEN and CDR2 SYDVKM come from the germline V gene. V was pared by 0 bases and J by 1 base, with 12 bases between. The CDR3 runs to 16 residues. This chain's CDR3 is CASSLWKTVTNTEAFF. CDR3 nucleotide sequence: TGTGCCAGCAGTTTATGGAAGACAGTTACGAACACTGAAGCTTTCTTT.

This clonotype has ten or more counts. The CDR3 here is CASSHGEYSNQPQHF. DNA of the CDR3: TGCGCCAGCAGCCATGGAGAATATAGCAATCAGCCCCAGCATTTT. The chain carries TRBV4-1 and TRBJ1-5; D remains ambiguous. The CDR3 spans 15 residues. Per the germline V gene, CDR1 is MGHRA and CDR2 is YSYEKL. V was clipped by 3 bases and J by 0 bases, with 9 bases between them.

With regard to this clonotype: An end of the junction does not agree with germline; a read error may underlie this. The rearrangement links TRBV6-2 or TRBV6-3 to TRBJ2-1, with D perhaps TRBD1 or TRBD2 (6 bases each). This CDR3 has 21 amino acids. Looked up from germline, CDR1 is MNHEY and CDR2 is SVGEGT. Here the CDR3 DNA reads TGTGCCAGCAGTCACTCGGTGGATCTTGAGGGGGGACTCAGCTCCTACAATGAGCAGTTCTTC. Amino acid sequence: CASSHSVDLEGGLSSYNEQFF.

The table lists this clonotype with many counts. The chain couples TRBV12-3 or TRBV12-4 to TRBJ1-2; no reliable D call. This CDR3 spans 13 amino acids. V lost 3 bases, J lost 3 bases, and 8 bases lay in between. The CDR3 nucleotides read TGTGCCAGCAGTTTTCCTGGGGACTATGGCTACACCTTC. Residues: CASSFPGDYGYTF.

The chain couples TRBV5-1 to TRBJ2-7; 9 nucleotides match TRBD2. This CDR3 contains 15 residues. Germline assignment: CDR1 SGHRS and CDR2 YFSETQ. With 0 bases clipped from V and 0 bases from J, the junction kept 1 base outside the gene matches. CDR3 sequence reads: CASSLDSGGSYEQYF. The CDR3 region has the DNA TGCGCCAGCAGCTTGGATAGCGGGGGCTCCTACGAGCAGTACTTC.

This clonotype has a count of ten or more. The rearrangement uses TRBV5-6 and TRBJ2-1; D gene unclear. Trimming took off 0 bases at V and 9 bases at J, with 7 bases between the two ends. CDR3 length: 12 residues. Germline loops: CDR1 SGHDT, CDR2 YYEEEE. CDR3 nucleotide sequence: TGTGCCAGCAGCTTGGACCTGGTTGAGCAGTTCTTC. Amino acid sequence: CASSLDLVEQFF.

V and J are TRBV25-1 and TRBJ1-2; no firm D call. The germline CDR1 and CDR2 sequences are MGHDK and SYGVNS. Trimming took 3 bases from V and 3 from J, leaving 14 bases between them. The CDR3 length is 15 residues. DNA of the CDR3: TGTGCCAGCAGTGAGTCGAAAGGTCTTTACTATGGCTACACCTTC. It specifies CASSESKGLYYGYTF.

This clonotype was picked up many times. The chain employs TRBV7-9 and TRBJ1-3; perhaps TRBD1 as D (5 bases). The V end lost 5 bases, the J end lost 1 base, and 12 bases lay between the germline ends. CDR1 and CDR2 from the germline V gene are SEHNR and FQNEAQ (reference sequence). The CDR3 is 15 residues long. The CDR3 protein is CASSIPDRSGNTIYF. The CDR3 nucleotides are TGTGCCAGCAGCATACCTGACAGATCTGGAAACACCATATATTTT.

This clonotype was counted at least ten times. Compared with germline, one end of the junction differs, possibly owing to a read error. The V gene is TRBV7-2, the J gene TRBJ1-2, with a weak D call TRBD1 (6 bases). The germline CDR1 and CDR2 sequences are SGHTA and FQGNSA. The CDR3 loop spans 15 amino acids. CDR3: CASSPHGGGAGGYPF. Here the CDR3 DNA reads TGTGCCAGCAGCCCACACGGGGGGGGCGCTGGGGGCTACCCCTTC.

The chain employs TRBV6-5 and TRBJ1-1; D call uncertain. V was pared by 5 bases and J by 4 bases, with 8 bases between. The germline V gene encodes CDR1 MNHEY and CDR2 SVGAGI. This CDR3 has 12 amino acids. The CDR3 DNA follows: TGTGCCAGCAGTAGAGTAGGCACTGAAGCTTTCTTT. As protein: CASSRVGTEAFF.

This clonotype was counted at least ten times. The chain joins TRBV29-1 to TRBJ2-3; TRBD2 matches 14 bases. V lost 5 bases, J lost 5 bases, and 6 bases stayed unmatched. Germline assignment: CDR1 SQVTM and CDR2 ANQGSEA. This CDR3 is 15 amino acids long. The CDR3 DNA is TGCAGCGTTCTCGGACTAGCGGGAGGAAAAGATACGCAGTATTTT. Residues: CSVLGLAGGKDTQYF.

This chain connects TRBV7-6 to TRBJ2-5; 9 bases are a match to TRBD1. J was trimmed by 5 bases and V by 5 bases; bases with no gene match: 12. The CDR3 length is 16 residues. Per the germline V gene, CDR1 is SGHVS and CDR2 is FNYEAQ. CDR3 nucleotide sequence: TGTGCCAGCAGCCCGGGGACAGGGTGGGGTGCCGAGACCCAGTACTTC. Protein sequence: CASSPGTGWGAETQYF.

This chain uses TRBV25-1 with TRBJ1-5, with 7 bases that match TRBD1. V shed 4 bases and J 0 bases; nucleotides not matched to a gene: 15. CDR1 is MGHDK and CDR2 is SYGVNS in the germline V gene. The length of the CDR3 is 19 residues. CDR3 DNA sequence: TGTGCCAGCAGTGCTAGTAGTTCCAGGGGGATTGATAGCAATCAGCCCCAGCATTTT. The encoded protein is CASSASSSRGIDSNQPQHF.

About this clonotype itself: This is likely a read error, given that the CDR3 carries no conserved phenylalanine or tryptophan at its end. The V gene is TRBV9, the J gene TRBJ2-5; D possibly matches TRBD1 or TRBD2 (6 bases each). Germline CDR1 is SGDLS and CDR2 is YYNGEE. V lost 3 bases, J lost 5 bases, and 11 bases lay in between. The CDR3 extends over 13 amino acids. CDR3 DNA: TGTGCCAGCAGCGCCGGGGGCGGGGAGACCCAGTACTCC. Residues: CASSAGGGETQYS.